This record concerns one T cell receptor beta chain sequence. Antigen unknown. The data stem from a study of identifying expanded T cells in peripheral blood. The table came from immunoSEQ multiplex PCR; TCRdb's copy has only in-frame clones and leaves some out. The data show about 120,000 clones, approximately 80% seen once. Study-wide results and caveats: Clone count variance between two-week samples rose with total template count. Differentially abundant clones: roughly 1.2 between replicates, around 17 at around 14 days, over 18 at four.

Collection occurred without any documented infections or immune events in donors. Germline V gene data show CDR1 as KGHSH and CDR2 as LQKENI. V was trimmed by 6 bases and J by 2 bases, leaving 10 bases between them. The CDR3 covers 13 residues. The sample consisted of blood. This sequence joins TRBV18 and TRBJ2-5; no reliable D call. The receptor comes from a person aged 18 to 75 in good health. CDR3 region: CASSPDAQETQYF. CDR3 DNA sequence: TGTGCCAGCTCCCCGGACGCTCAAGAGACCCAGTACTTC.